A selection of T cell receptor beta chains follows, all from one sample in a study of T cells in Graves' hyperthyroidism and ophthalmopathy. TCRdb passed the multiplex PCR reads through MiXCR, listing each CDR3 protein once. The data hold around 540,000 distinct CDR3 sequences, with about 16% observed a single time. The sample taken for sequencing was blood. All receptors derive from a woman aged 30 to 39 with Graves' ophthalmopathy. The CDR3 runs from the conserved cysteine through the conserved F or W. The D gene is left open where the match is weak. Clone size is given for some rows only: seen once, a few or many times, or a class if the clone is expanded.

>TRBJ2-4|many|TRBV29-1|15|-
TGCAGCGTTGAGATGGCAGCGCTAGCCAAAAACATTCAGTACTTC
CSVEMAALAKNIQYF
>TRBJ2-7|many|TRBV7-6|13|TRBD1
TGTGCCAGCGCCTATCGGACAGGCAACGAGCAGTACTTC
CASAYRTGNEQYF
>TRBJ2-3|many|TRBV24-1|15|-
TGTGCCACCAGTGATTCACTAACGGGCGCAGATACGCAGTATTTT
CATSDSLTGADTQYF
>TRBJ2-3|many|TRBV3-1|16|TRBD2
TGTGCCAGCAGCCACCGAGCGGGAACCTACACAGATACGCAGTATTTT
CASSHRAGTYTDTQYF
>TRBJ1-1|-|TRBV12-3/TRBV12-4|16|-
TGTGCCACCCGGCGTGGGGGTGGGGTAATGAACACTGAAGCTTTCTTT
CATRRGGGVMNTEAFF
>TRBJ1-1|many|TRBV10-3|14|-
TGTGCCATCAGTTTCAGGTTGGGGGACACTGAAGCTTTCTTT
CAISFRLGDTEAFF
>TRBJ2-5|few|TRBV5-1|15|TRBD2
TGCGCCAGCAGCTTGGGTACTAGCGGGAGGGAGACCCAGTACTTC
CASSLGTSGRETQYF
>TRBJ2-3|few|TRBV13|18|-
TGTGCCAGCAGCTTAAATGTCCTCCGAACGAAGATCACAGATACGCAGTATTTT
CASSLNVLRTKITDTQYF
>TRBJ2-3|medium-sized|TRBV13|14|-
TGTGCCAGCAGCTTGCGGACTAGCACAGATACGCAGTATTTT
CASSLRTSTDTQYF
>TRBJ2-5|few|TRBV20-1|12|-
TGCAGTGCCGTGATCAGGGGCGAGACCCAGTACTTC
CSAVIRGETQYF
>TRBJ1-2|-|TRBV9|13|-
TGTGCCAGCAGCGTAGGGCAGGCCTATGGCTACACCTTC
CASSVGQAYGYTF
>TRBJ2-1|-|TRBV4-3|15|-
TGCGCCAGCAGCCAAGGGGGCACTTTGAGGGGTGAGCAGTTCTTC
CASSQGGTLRGEQFF
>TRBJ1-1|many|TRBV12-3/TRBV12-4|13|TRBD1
TGTGCCAGCAGAACAGGGGGCAGAACTGAAGCTTTCTTT
CASRTGGRTEAFF
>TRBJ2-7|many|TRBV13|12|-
TGTGCCAGCAGCCCTAACCGATACGAGCAGTACTTC
CASSPNRYEQYF
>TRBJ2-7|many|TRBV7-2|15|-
TGTGCCAGCAGCTTAAGGTTAGCGCGTTCCTACGAGCAGTACTTC
CASSLRLARSYEQYF
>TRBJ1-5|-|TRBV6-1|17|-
TGTGCCAGCAGTAGTCTGGGGGCGGTTATTGGCAATCAGCCCCAGCATTTT
CASSSLGAVIGNQPQHF
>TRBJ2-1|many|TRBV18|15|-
TGTGCCAGCTCACTGGACGTCAGCTCCTACAATGAGCAGTTCTTC
CASSLDVSSYNEQFF
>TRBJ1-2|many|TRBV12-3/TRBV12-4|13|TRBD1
TGTGCCAGCAGTTACAGGGGAGGTAATGGCTACACCTTC
CASSYRGGNGYTF
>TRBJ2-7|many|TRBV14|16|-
TGTGCCAGCAGCCATGGGAGAGCGGCTAACTCCTACGAGCAGTACTTC
CASSHGRAANSYEQYF
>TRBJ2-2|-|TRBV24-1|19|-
TGTGCCACCAGTGACCCCCCGACTAATGATGGTTGGAACACCGGGGAGCTGTTTTTT
CATSDPPTNDGWNTGELFF
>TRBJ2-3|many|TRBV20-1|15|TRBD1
TGCAGTGCTAGAGTGGGGGACAGTGGAACAGATACGCAGTATTTT
CSARVGDSGTDTQYF
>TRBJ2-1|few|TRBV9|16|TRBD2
TGTGCCAGCAGCGTAGCTGGTACTAGCGGGATCTATGAGCAGTTCTTC
CASSVAGTSGIYEQFF
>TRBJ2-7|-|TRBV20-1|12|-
TGCAGTGCCCTTCGAGGGGGAGGCGAGCAGTACTTC
CSALRGGGEQYF
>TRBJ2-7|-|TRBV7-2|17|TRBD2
TGTGCCAGCAGCTCCCTTTTAGCGGGAGGGCCCATCTACGAGCAGTACTTC
CASSSLLAGGPIYEQYF
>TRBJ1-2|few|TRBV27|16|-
TGTGCCAGCAGAAGTACCTTCCAGACAGCGAACTATGGCTACACCTTC
CASRSTFQTANYGYTF
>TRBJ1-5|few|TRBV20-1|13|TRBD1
TGCGGGGGAGGACAGGGGGACAATCAGCCCCAGCATTTT
CGGGQGDNQPQHF
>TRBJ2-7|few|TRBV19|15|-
TGTGCCAGTAGTATAGATCTCCGGAGCAACTACGAGCAGTACTTC
CASSIDLRSNYEQYF
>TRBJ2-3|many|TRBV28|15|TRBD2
TGTGCCAGCAGTTCCCCTGGACTAGATCCAGATACGCAGTATTTT
CASSSPGLDPDTQYF
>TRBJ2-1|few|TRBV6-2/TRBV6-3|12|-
TGTGCCAGCACCGACGCGGTCAATGAGCAGTTCTTC
CASTDAVNEQFF
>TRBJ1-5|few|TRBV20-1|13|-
TGCAGTGCTAGCGGGCCACGCAATCAGCCCCAGCATTTT
CSASGPRNQPQHF
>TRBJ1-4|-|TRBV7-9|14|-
TGTGCCAGCAGCTTAGAGGGGGTGGAGGAAAAACTGTTTTTT
CASSLEGVEEKLFF
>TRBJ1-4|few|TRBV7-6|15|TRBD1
TGTGCCAGCAGCCCTGACAGGGGAGGAGGCGAAAAACTGTTTTTT
CASSPDRGGGEKLFF
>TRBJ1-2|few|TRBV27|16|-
TGTGCCAGCAGTTTATCCAGGGACTCCCAATCCTATGGCTACACCTTC
CASSLSRDSQSYGYTF
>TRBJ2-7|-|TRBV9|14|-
TGTGCCAGCAGCGTAGGGGCGGAAACCTACGAGCAGTACTTC
CASSVGAETYEQYF
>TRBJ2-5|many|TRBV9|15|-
TGTGCCAGCAGCCCTGGCTGGGGGCCCCAAGAGACCCAGTACTTC
CASSPGWGPQETQYF
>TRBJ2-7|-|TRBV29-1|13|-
TGCAGCGTTAGGACGGCCGTTTCCTACGAGCAGTACTTC
CSVRTAVSYEQYF
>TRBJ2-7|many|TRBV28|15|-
TGTGCCAGCAGTTTAGCCCTTAGCGGCTCCTACGAGCAGTACTTC
CASSLALSGSYEQYF
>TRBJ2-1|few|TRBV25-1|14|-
TGTGCCAGCAGTGAATTAAGGAGGGGTGATGAGCAGTTCTTC
CASSELRRGDEQFF
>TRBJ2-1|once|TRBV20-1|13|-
TGCAGTGCTAGAGGACTAGTTATCCATGAGCAGTTCTTC
CSARGLVIHEQFF
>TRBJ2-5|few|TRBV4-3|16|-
TGCGCCAGCAGCCAAGATTTTGCGGCGTACCAAGAGACCCAGTACTTC
CASSQDFAAYQETQYF
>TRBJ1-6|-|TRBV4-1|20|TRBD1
TGCGCCAGCAGCCAAGATCGTAGGACAGGGGAGGACTCCTATAATTCACCCCTCCACTTT
CASSQDRRTGEDSYNSPLHF
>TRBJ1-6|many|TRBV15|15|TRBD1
TGTGCCACCAGCAGAGCGGACAGGGACAATTCACCCCTCCACTTT
CATSRADRDNSPLHF
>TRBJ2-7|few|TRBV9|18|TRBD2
TGTGCCAGCTCCGGCATGGGACTAGCGGGAGTAATCCCCTACGAGCAGTACTTC
CASSGMGLAGVIPYEQYF
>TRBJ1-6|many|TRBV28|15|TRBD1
TGTGCCAGCAGTTTATGGGGACAGTCACATTCACCCCTCCACTTT
CASSLWGQSHSPLHF
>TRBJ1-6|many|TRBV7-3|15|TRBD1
TGTGCCAGCAGCTCGACAGGGGGCTTGGGCTCACCCCTCCACTTT
CASSSTGGLGSPLHF
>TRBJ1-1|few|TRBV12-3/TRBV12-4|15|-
TGTGCCAGCAGTTTATTGGTGGCAGAGAACACTGAAGCTTTCTTT
CASSLLVAENTEAFF
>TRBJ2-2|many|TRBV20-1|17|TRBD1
TGCAGTGCTAGGGTCCGGGACAGGGGGCGAGGAACCGGGGAGCTGTTTTTT
CSARVRDRGRGTGELFF
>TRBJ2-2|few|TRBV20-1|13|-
TGCAGTGCGGCCGGGAGTGCCACCGGGGAGCTGTTTTTT
CSAAGSATGELFF
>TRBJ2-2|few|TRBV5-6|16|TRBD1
TGTGCCAGCAGCCCAACGGGACAGGGATTAACCGGGGAGCTGTTTTTT
CASSPTGQGLTGELFF
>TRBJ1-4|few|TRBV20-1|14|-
TGCAGTGCTAGAGAAGGGGGGCGCCAGGAAAAACTGTTTTTT
CSAREGGRQEKLFF
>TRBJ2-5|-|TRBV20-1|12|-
TGCAGTGCACGAGGGAGAGGCGAGACCCAGTACTTC
CSARGRGETQYF
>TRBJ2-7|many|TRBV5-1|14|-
TGCGCCAGCAGCCCGGCGTCTAGGGCCCACGAGCAGTACTTC
CASSPASRAHEQYF